This T cell receptor beta chain appears in the sequencing data of a study of T cell responses to AZD1222 COVID-19 vaccine. Study in general: Timing groups of about 4 and about 12 weeks for second doses were pooled.

Profiled with immunoSEQ multiplex PCR; TCRdb holds only in-frame clones, not every one. The sample includes over 120,000 clones, around 90% of them seen just once. This clone was counted a single time. The CDR3 contains 14 residues. CDR1 MDHEN and CDR2 SYDVKM come from the germline V gene. Unmatched junction bases numbered 6, after V lost 1 base and J lost 8 bases. The source is an adult in good health. The J gene is TRBJ1-2, the V gene TRBV28; the match to TRBD1 covers 8 bases. Sequenced material: peripheral blood, taken on day 0 of AZD1222 vaccination. CDR3 in DNA: TGTGCCAGCAGTTTATCCGTCAGGGGGCTGGGCTACACCTTC. Protein sequence: CASSLSVRGLGYTF.